This TCR beta chain derives from a study of blood T cells in healthy people across ages. Study-wide findings and caveats: CMV status of donors was not determined, possibly confounding expanded clonotype changes. In older individuals, TCR beta diversity per million T cells was lower, falling roughly linearly with age.

Together with a sample-barcoded 5' primer, a J-beta primer mix was included in a second PCR lasting about 6 to 11 cycles. TCRdb recomputed calls from the 5' RACE reads with MiXCR, one row per CDR3 protein. The sample lists about a million distinct CDR3 sequences; roughly 51% were seen once. Turning to this clonotype: Its antigen is unidentified.

Germline V lookup: CDR1 MNHEY, CDR2 SVGEGT. This CDR3 region has 11 residues. The V and J ends lost 2 bases and 7 bases respectively, with 3 bases between them. This TCR was sampled from an older woman in good health. Sequenced input: blood. This chain uses TRBV6-2 or TRBV6-3 with TRBJ2-4, with D hard to call. DNA of the CDR3: TGTGCCAGCAGTTACCAGAACATTCAGTACTTC. As protein: CASSYQNIQYF.